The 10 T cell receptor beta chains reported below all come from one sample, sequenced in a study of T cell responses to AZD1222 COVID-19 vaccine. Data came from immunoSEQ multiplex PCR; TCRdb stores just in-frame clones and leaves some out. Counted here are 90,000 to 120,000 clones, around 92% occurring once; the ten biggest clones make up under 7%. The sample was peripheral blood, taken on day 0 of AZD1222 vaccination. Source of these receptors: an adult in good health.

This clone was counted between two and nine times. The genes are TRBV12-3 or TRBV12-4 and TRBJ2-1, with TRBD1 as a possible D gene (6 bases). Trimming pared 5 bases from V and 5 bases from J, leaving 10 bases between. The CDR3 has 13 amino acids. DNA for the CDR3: TGTGCCAGCAGTAACAGGGACAACAATGAGCAGTTCTTC. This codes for CASSNRDNNEQFF.

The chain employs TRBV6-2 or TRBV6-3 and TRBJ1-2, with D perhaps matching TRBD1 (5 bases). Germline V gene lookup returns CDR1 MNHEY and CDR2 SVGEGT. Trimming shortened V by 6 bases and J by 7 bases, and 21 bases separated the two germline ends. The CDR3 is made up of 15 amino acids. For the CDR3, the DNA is TGTGCCAGCAGCCTTTACCCCGGAAGCCAGGGTGGCTACACCTTC. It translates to CASSLYPGSQGGYTF.

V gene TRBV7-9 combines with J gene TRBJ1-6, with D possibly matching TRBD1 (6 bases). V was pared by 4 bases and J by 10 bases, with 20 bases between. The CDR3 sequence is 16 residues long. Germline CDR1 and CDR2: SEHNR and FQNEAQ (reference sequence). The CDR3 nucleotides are TGTGCCAGCAGCTCCCTCGGGGGGCCACGGGAGTCACCCCTCCACTTT. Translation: CASSSLGGPRESPLHF.

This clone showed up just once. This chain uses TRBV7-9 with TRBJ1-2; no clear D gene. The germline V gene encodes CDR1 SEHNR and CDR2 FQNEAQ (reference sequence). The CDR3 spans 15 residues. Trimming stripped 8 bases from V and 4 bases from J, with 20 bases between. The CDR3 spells CASFGFLRVGYGYTF. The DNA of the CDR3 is TGTGCCAGCTTTGGGTTTCTAAGGGTGGGCTATGGCTACACCTTC.

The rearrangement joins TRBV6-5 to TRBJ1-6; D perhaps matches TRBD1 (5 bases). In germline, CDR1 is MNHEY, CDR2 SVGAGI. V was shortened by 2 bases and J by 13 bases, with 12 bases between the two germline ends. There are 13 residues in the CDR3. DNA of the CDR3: TGTGCCAGCAGTTACGGGGAAAAGGGGCCCCTCCACTTT. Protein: CASSYGEKGPLHF.

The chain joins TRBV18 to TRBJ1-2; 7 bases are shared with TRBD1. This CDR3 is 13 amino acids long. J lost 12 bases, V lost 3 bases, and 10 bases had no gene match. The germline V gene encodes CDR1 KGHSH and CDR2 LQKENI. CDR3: CASSPGERGQDTF. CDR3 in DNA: TGTGCCAGCTCACCTGGGGAAAGGGGGCAGGACACCTTC.

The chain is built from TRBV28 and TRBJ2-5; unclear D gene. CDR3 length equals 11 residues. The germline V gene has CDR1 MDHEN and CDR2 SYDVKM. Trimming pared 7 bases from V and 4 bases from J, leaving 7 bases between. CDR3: CASKVTETQYF. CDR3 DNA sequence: TGTGCCAGCAAGGTTACAGAGACCCAGTACTTC.

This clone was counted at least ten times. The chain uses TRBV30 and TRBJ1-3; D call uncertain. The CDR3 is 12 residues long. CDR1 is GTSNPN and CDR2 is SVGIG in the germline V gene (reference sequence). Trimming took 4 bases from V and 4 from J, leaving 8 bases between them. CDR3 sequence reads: CAWKMAGNTIYF. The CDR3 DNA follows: TGTGCCTGGAAAATGGCCGGAAACACCATATATTTT. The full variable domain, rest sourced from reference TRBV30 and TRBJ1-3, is SQTIHQWPATLVQPVGSPLSLECTVEGTSNPNLYWYRQAAGRGLQLLFYSVGIGQISSEVPQNLSASRPQDRQFILSSKKLLLSDSGFYLCAWKMAGNTIYFGEGSWLTVV.

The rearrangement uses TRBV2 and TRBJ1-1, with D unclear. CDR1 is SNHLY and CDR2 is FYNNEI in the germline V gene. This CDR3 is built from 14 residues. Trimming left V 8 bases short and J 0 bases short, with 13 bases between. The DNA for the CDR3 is TGTGCCAGCCTGGAGCGGGGAGTGAACACTGAAGCTTTCTTT. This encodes CASLERGVNTEAFF.

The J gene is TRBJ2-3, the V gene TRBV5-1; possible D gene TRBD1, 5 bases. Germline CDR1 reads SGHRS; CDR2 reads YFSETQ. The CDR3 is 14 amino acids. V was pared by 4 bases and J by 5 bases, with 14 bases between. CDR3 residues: CASSPTGHRDTQYF. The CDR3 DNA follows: TGCGCCAGCAGCCCGACCGGACACAGAGATACGCAGTATTTT.